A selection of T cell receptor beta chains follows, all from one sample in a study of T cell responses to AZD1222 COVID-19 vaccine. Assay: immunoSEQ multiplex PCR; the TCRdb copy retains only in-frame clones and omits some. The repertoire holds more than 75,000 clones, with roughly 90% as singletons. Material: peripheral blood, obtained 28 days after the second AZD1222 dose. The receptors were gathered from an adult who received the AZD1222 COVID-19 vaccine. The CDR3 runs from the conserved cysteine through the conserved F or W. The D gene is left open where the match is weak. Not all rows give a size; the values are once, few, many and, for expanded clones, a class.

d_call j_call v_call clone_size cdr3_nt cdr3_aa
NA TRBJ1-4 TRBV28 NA TGTGCCAGCAGTTTAGGGGAAAAACTGTTTTTT CASSLGEKLFF
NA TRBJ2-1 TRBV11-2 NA TGTGCCAGCAGCTCCGGGGGTGGGGCATCCTACAATGAGCAGTTCTTC CASSSGGGASYNEQFF
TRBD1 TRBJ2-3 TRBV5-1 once TGCGCCAGCAGCATAGACAGGGCTAGCACAGATACGCAGTATTTT CASSIDRASTDTQYF
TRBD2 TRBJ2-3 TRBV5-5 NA TGTGCCAGCAGCACGACTAGCGGCCCCTATAGCACAGATACGCAGTATTTT CASSTTSGPYSTDTQYF
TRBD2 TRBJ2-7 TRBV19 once TGTGCCAGTAGTATTTCCGTGGCGGGAGGGACCCGCTACGAGCAGTACTTC CASSISVAGGTRYEQYF
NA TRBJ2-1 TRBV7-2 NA TGTGCCAGCAGCTTGACTAGGGGTGAGCAGTTCTTC CASSLTRGEQFF
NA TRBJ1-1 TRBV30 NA TGTGCCTGGAAGGGCAACACTGAAGCTTTCTTT CAWKGNTEAFF
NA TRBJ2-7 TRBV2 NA TGTGCCAGCAGAGACACATTGCTTAGGGAGCAGTACTTC CASRDTLLREQYF
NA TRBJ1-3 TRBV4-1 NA TGCGCCAGCAGCCAACTGGGAAACACCATATATTTT CASSQLGNTIYF
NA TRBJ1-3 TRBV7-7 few TGTGCTAGCAGCTTAGGTCAGGGAAACACCATATATTTT CASSLGQGNTIYF
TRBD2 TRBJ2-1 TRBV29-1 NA TGCAGCGTTAACGGACTAGAGCTACATGAGCAGTTCTTC CSVNGLELHEQFF
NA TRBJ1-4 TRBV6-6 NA TGTGCCAGCACTTACAGTGCAACTAATGAAAAACTGTTTTTT CASTYSATNEKLFF
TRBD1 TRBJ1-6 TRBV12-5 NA TGTGCTAGTGGTTTCAGACAGGGATTGGATTCACCCCTCCACTTT CASGFRQGLDSPLHF
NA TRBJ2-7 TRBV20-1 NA TGCAGTGCCGACACATCCTACGAGCAGTACTTC CSADTSYEQYF
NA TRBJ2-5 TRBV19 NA TGTGCCAGTAGTATCCAGTCCGGGACACCCCAAGAGACCCAGTACTTC CASSIQSGTPQETQYF
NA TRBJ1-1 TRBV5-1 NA TGCGCCAGCAGCTTTGGGGAGCCTACTGAAGCTTTCTTT CASSFGEPTEAFF
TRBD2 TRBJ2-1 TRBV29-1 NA TGCAGCGTTGTCCCCGGACTAGCGGGAGTCTACAATGAGCAGTTCTTC CSVVPGLAGVYNEQFF
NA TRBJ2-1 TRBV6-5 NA TGTGCCAGCAGAAGAACTAGGACCACCTACAATGAGCAGTTCTTC CASRRTRTTYNEQFF
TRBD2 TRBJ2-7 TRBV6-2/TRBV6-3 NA TGTGCCAGCAGTTACGCGGGGGTGGGCTCTCGGGAGCAGTACTTC CASSYAGVGSREQYF
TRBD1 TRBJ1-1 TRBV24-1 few TGTGCCACCAGTGCCCTGACAGGGGGCGCTCCTTTCTTT CATSALTGGAPFF
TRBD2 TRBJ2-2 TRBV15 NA TGTGCCACGAGGGGGACTAGCGGGAGTCTAACCGGGGAGCTGTTTTTT CATRGTSGSLTGELFF
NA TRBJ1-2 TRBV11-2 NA TGTGCCAGCAGCTTAGATTGGCCAGGCAACTATGGCTACACCTTC CASSLDWPGNYGYTF
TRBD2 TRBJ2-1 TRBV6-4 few TGTGCCAGCAGTGATAGCGGGAGTGAGGGCAATGAGCAGTTCTTC CASSDSGSEGNEQFF
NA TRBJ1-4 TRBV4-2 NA TGTGCCAGCAGCCTAGGACGGGGATTAGGCGAAAAACTGTTTTTT CASSLGRGLGEKLFF
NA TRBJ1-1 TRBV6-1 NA TGTGCCAGCAGTGAAGGTAGGGTTATGAACACTGAAGCTTTCTTT CASSEGRVMNTEAFF
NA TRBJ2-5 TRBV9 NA TGTGCCAGCAGCGTAGGAGGGTCCAGCGAGACCCAGTACTTC CASSVGGSSETQYF
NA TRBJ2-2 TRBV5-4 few TGTGCCAGCAGCTTGGGGCAGGGTGGCACCGGGGAGCTGTTTTTT CASSLGQGGTGELFF
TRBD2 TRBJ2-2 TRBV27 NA TGTGCCAGCAGTTTATACGGACTAGCGTCCACCGGGGAGCTGTTTTTT CASSLYGLASTGELFF
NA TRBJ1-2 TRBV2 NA TGTGCCAGCCAACTCGGGACGAACTATGGCTACACCTTC CASQLGTNYGYTF
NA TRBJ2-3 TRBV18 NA TGTGCCAGCTCACCACCGACCGGAATTTTCACAGATACGCAGTATTTT CASSPPTGIFTDTQYF
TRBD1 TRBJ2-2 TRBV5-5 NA TGTGCCAGCAGCTCGGACAGGGGCGGCACCGGGGAGCTGTTTTTT CASSSDRGGTGELFF
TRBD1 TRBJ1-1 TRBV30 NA TGTGCCTGGAGGACCGTAGGGACAGCAAACACTGAAGCTTTCTTT CAWRTVGTANTEAFF
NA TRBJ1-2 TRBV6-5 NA TGTGCCAGCAGTTTCCGGGAGGTAACGAGCTACACCTTC CASSFREVTSYTF
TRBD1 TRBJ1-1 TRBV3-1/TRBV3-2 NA TGTGCCAGCAGCCAAGCTATGGACAGGGAGCACACTGAAGCTTTCTTT CASSQAMDREHTEAFF
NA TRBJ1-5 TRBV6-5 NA TGTGCCAGCAGTTATGATGGACGGGTCAATCAGCCCCAGCATTTT CASSYDGRVNQPQHF
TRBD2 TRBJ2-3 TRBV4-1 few TGCGCCAGCAACGAGGGGCGGGAGGGCCGCGATACGCAGTATTTT CASNEGREGRDTQYF
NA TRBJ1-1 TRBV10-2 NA TGCGCCAGCTCACGCAGGGAGAACACTGAAGCTTTCTTT CASSRRENTEAFF
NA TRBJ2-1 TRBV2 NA TGTGCCAGCACCCCCTACAATGAGCAGTTCTTC CASTPYNEQFF
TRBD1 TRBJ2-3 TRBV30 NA TGTGCCTGGAGTGACGGGACAGCAACAGATACGCAGTATTTT CAWSDGTATDTQYF
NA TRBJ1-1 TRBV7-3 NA TGTGCCAGCAGCTTAGTCGCAGGTCGCACTGAAGCTTTCTTT CASSLVAGRTEAFF
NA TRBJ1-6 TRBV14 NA TGTGCCAGCAGCCAAGCGAGGTACAGAAATAATTCACCCCTCCACTTT CASSQARYRNNSPLHF
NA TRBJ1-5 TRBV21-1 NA TGTGCCAGTTATCCCGGGACACCGAATCAGCCCCAGCATTTT CASYPGTPNQPQHF
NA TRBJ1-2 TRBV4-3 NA TGCGCCAGCAGCCAAGTGGGCGGAAACTATGGCTACACCTTC CASSQVGGNYGYTF
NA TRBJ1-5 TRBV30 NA TGTGCCTGGCCCCCGACGGCCCCGGGCAATCAGCCCCAGCATTTT CAWPPTAPGNQPQHF
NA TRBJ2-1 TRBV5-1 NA TGCGCCAGCAGCTTATCAACCTTCTACAATGAGCAGTTCTTC CASSLSTFYNEQFF
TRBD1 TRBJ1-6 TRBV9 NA TGTGCCAGCAGCCTGACAGGGGGCGATTCACCCCTCCACTTT CASSLTGGDSPLHF
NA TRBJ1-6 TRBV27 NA TGTGCCAGCAAAGGGCAATCACCCCTCCACTTT CASKGQSPLHF